The source of this T cell receptor beta chain is a study of persistence of HIV-infected CD4 T cells. Turning to the study itself: Median time on suppressive ART was about eight years. Antigen stimulation activated a lower proportion of cells, more of them memory, than anti-CD3/anti-CD28 stimulation. Study conclusions and caveats: Antigen-responding cells were enriched for degenerate expanded CDR3beta sequences.

In regard to this clone: The target antigen is unknown.

Nonspecific anti-CD3/anti-CD28 bead stimulation represents the broad CD4+ T cell repertoire. CD4+ T cells upregulating both CD40 ligand and CD69 were sorted as responding cells. For at least 4 years, plasma HIV-1 RNA was undetectable (<50 copies/mL). Sequencing used immunoSEQ version 4 in survey mode. The assay was immunoSEQ multiplex PCR, and TCRdb's table has in-frame clones only and misses some. The table has approximately 45,000 clones, just under 90% seen once; the top ten hold about 3%. The V segment lost 2 bases and the J segment 6 bases; nucleotides outside the gene matches: 5. The CDR3 extends over 16 amino acids. Germline loops: CDR1 SGHTA, CDR2 FQGTGA.

This clonotype was obtained from an adult woman with HIV who was CMV-seropositive. V and J are TRBV7-3 and TRBJ2-1; the match to TRBD2 covers 12 bases. The sample was CD4+ T cells sorted from PBMCs after roughly 18-hour stimulation, taken from a patient who received antiretroviral therapy. The chain's CDR3 is CASSLGASGRVNEQFF. The DNA for the CDR3 is TGTGCCAGCAGCTTAGGGGCTAGCGGGAGGGTCAATGAGCAGTTCTTC.